These T cell receptor beta chains were read from a single sample in a study of CD8 T cells in Susac syndrome. TCRdb reprocessed the immunoSEQ multiplex PCR reads with MiXCR, giving one entry per CDR3 protein. The sample holds more than 150,000 distinct CDR3 sequences, 92% seen once. Sample: CD4+ T cells from PBMCs. All receptors come from a human donor in good health. Both conserved end residues are part of each CDR3. Fields, in order: clone size, D gene, V gene, J gene, CDR3 protein, CDR3 DNA. The D gene is left open where the match is weak. Expanded clones are given a class, and other clones once, few, many or no size at all.

>NA|NA|TRBV6-1|TRBJ2-1
CASIDFLRSYNEQFF
TGTGCCAGCATAGATTTCCTAAGGTCCTACAATGAGCAGTTCTTC
>NA|TRBD2|TRBV20-1|TRBJ2-1
CSARLAGRSEQFF
TGCAGTGCTAGACTAGCGGGAAGGAGTGAGCAGTTCTTC
>NA|NA|TRBV5-1|TRBJ2-5
CASSRRQQETQYF
TGCGCCAGCAGCCGAAGACAACAAGAGACCCAGTACTTC
>NA|NA|TRBV3-1|TRBJ1-2
CASSPGRGYTF
TGTGCCAGCAGCCCAGGGAGGGGCTACACCTTC
>NA|TRBD2|TRBV10-3|TRBJ2-5
CAIGSSGRMETQYF
TGTGCCATCGGGTCTAGCGGGAGAATGGAGACCCAGTACTTC
>NA|NA|TRBV5-1|TRBJ2-1
CASSLGSWRPLHNEQFF
TGCGCCAGCAGCTTGGGGTCCTGGCGCCCGTTACACAATGAGCAGTTCTTC
>NA|NA|TRBV20-1|TRBJ1-2
CSARVQGNYGYTF
TGCAGTGCTAGGGTACAGGGAAACTATGGCTACACCTTC
>NA|TRBD2|TRBV7-6|TRBJ2-7
CASSPSGWPYEQYF
TGTGCCAGCAGCCCTAGCGGGTGGCCCTACGAGCAGTACTTC
>NA|NA|TRBV10-3|TRBJ1-2
CAISPGRGDYGYTF
TGTGCCATCAGCCCTGGTCGGGGGGACTATGGCTACACCTTC
>once|NA|TRBV6-5|TRBJ1-4
CASSLRTGRNEKLFF
TGTGCCAGCAGTCTAAGGACGGGCAGGAATGAAAAACTGTTTTTT
>NA|TRBD2|TRBV5-6|TRBJ2-4
CASSLGGGRSIQYF
TGTGCCAGCAGCTTGGGCGGGGGTAGGAGCATTCAGTACTTC
>NA|NA|TRBV3-1|TRBJ1-1
CASSPTQTSTGTEAFF
TGTGCCAGCAGCCCCACACAGACATCAACGGGCACTGAAGCTTTCTTT
>NA|TRBD2|TRBV7-9|TRBJ2-3
CASSQTSGRALSTDTQYF
TGTGCCAGCAGCCAAACTAGCGGGAGGGCCCTAAGCACAGATACGCAGTATTTT
>NA|NA|TRBV18|TRBJ2-5
CASTREQETQYF
TGTGCCAGCACCAGAGAGCAAGAGACCCAGTACTTC
>few|TRBD1|TRBV6-1|TRBJ1-3
CASRGQWSSGNTIYF
TGTGCCAGCAGGGGACAGTGGAGCTCTGGAAACACCATATATTTT
>NA|NA|TRBV3-1|TRBJ1-1
CASSQDVRGAFF
TGTGCCAGCAGCCAAGATGTAAGGGGAGCTTTCTTT
>NA|NA|TRBV18|TRBJ1-6
CASHSGGTPNLHF
TGTGCCAGCCACTCCGGGGGAACGCCGAACCTCCACTTT
>NA|NA|TRBV18|TRBJ1-2
CASSPPGGARYGYTF
TGTGCCAGCTCACCACCGGGGGGCGCCAGGTATGGCTACACCTTC
>NA|NA|TRBV3-1|TRBJ2-6
CASSPTGSSSGANVLTF
TGTGCCAGCAGCCCGACAGGTTCGAGCTCTGGGGCCAACGTCCTGACTTTC
>NA|NA|TRBV28|TRBJ2-4
CASSLFTLRAKNIQYF
TGTGCCAGCAGTTTATTTACCCTTAGGGCCAAAAACATTCAGTACTTC
>NA|TRBD2|TRBV10-3|TRBJ2-7
CAISSSGRNEQYF
TGTGCCATCAGTTCTAGCGGGAGAAACGAGCAGTACTTC
>NA|NA|TRBV29-1|TRBJ2-7
CSVGGVGYEQYF
TGCAGCGTTGGGGGGGTGGGCTACGAGCAGTACTTC
>NA|NA|TRBV19|TRBJ2-3
CASRNTDTQYF
TGTGCCAGTAGAAACACGGATACGCAGTATTTT
>NA|TRBD2|TRBV19|TRBJ2-1
CASSTGTSGRNEQFF
TGTGCCAGTAGCACCGGGACTAGCGGCCGCAATGAGCAGTTCTTC
>once|TRBD1|TRBV6-2/TRBV6-3|TRBJ2-2
CASSQGARGPGELFF
TGTGCCAGCAGTCAGGGGGCTCGGGGGCCCGGGGAGCTGTTTTTT
>NA|NA|TRBV5-6|TRBJ2-1
CASSLVGENEQFF
TGTGCCAGCAGCCTTGTGGGGGAGAATGAGCAGTTCTTC
>few|TRBD2|TRBV6-2/TRBV6-3|TRBJ2-3
CASTKEATSGISDTQYF
TGTGCCAGCACCAAGGAGGCGACTAGCGGGATATCAGATACGCAGTATTTT
>NA|NA|TRBV14|TRBJ2-1
CASSQVLALYNEQFF
TGTGCCAGCAGCCAAGTATTAGCTCTCTACAATGAGCAGTTCTTC
>NA|TRBD1|TRBV20-1|TRBJ2-5
CSANPGQGKETQYF
TGCAGTGCCAATCCGGGACAGGGAAAAGAGACCCAGTACTTC
>NA|NA|TRBV2|TRBJ2-3
CASSVEGSSTDTQYF
TGTGCCAGCAGTGTGGAAGGCAGCTCCACAGATACGCAGTATTTT
>NA|TRBD1|TRBV5-6|TRBJ1-5
CASSVGQATFQPQHF
TGTGCCAGCAGCGTGGGACAGGCGACGTTTCAGCCCCAGCATTTT
>NA|TRBD1|TRBV29-1|TRBJ2-7
CSVGNRGYEQYF
TGCAGCGTTGGGAACAGGGGCTACGAGCAGTACTTC
>once|NA|TRBV2|TRBJ2-3
CASSENYNTDTQYF
TGTGCCAGCAGTGAGAACTATAACACAGATACGCAGTATTTT
>once|TRBD1|TRBV12-3/TRBV12-4|TRBJ2-1
CASSLNRGYNEQFF
TGTGCCAGCAGTTTAAACAGGGGCTACAATGAGCAGTTCTTC
>NA|TRBD1|TRBV5-5|TRBJ1-2
CASSFQGGPFANYGYTF
TGTGCCAGCAGCTTCCAGGGGGGCCCATTCGCTAACTATGGCTACACCTTC
>NA|TRBD2|TRBV6-5|TRBJ2-7
CASSRLAGSSYEQYF
TGTGCCAGCAGTCGACTAGCGGGGAGCTCCTACGAGCAGTACTTC
>NA|NA|TRBV30|TRBJ1-5
CAWSSDSNQPQHF
TGTGCCTGGAGTTCGGATAGCAATCAGCCCCAGCATTTT
>NA|NA|TRBV6-5|TRBJ2-7
CASSYSYAHEQYF
TGTGCCAGCAGTTACTCGTATGCCCACGAGCAGTACTTC
>once|NA|TRBV28|TRBJ1-4
CASSSTASLNEKLFF
TGTGCCAGCAGTTCGACAGCTTCACTTAACGAAAAACTGTTTTTT
>NA|TRBD1|TRBV29-1|TRBJ1-4
CSVGWTGGSGYEKLFF
TGCAGCGTTGGGTGGACAGGGGGCTCAGGCTATGAAAAACTGTTTTTT
>NA|NA|TRBV20-1|TRBJ2-7
CSARERSSYEQYF
TGCAGTGCTAGAGAGCGGAGCTCCTACGAGCAGTACTTC
>NA|NA|TRBV29-1|TRBJ1-1
CSVMKTANTEAFF
TGCAGCGTTATGAAGACAGCAAACACTGAAGCTTTCTTT
>NA|NA|TRBV6-1|TRBJ2-1
CASSDYEQFF
TGTGCCAGCAGTGATTATGAGCAGTTCTTC
>NA|NA|TRBV5-1|TRBJ2-2
CASSPQSTGELFF
TGCGCCAGCAGCCCGCAGTCGACCGGGGAGCTGTTTTTT
>once|TRBD2|TRBV28|TRBJ2-7
CASVPSGSSYEQYF
TGTGCCAGCGTCCCTAGCGGGTCGTCCTACGAGCAGTACTTC
>NA|NA|TRBV6-2/TRBV6-3|TRBJ2-1
CASSRDRNEQFF
TGTGCCAGCAGCCGAGACAGGAATGAGCAGTTCTTC
>NA|NA|TRBV20-1|TRBJ2-2
CSASNPSGGPGELFF
TGCAGTGCTAGCAACCCCTCCGGAGGGCCCGGGGAGCTGTTTTTT
>NA|TRBD2|TRBV2|TRBJ2-5
CASSPGGGRAWETQYF
TGTGCCAGCAGCCCCGGGGGGGGCCGCGCTTGGGAGACCCAGTACTTC
>once|NA|TRBV5-1|TRBJ2-7
CASSQGGDSYEQYF
TGCGCCAGCAGCCAAGGGGGGGACAGCTACGAGCAGTACTTC
>NA|NA|TRBV10-3|TRBJ2-7
CAISEQAVSSYEQYF
TGTGCCATCAGTGAGCAAGCGGTAAGCTCCTACGAGCAGTACTTC
>NA|NA|TRBV7-9|TRBJ2-5
CASSSYQYQETQYF
TGTGCCAGCAGCTCCTATCAGTACCAAGAGACCCAGTACTTC
>NA|TRBD1|TRBV18|TRBJ2-7
CASFSQGAGYEQYF
TGTGCCAGCTTTTCACAGGGGGCTGGCTACGAGCAGTACTTC
>once|TRBD2|TRBV12-3/TRBV12-4|TRBJ2-1
CASSETSGGYNEQFF
TGTGCCAGCAGTGAGACTAGCGGAGGTTACAATGAGCAGTTCTTC
>NA|NA|TRBV6-5|TRBJ2-7
CASSYTGFSYEQYF
TGTGCCAGCAGTTACACAGGATTCTCCTACGAGCAGTACTTC
>NA|TRBD1|TRBV18|TRBJ2-3
CASSPGTGADTQYF
TGTGCCAGCTCACCGGGGACAGGGGCAGATACGCAGTATTTT